The 11 T cell receptor beta chains below come from one sample, sequenced in a study of read filtering for tumor transcriptome and immune sequencing. The library was built from roughly 400 ng RNA with molecular barcoded adaptors for alpha/delta and beta/gamma chains. TCRdb itself ran the reads through MiXCR, one entry per CDR3 protein. Of under 25,000 distinct CDR3 sequences listed, around 13% are singletons. The material sequenced was a population of CD138-negative cells sorted from bone marrow. All receptors derive from a donor at least 40 years old with multiple myeloma.

This clonotype was observed at least ten times. The V call is TRBV28, the J call TRBJ2-2; 7 bases match TRBD2. V trimming: 3 bases; J trimming: 4 bases; junction bases outside the gene matches: 5. This CDR3 contains 15 residues. CDR1 and CDR2 (germline): MDHEN, SYDVKM. The CDR3 reads CASSFPGGGTGELFF. The CDR3 DNA is TGTGCCAGCAGTTTCCCAGGCGGGGGCACCGGGGAGCTGTTTTTT.

This clonotype was seen repeatedly, ten times or more. This chain uses TRBV10-3 with TRBJ2-1; 12 nucleotides line up with TRBD1. V was clipped by 4 bases and J by 8 bases; unmatched bases: 3. Germline values: CDR1 ENHRY, CDR2 SYGVKD. This CDR3 contains 14 residues. CDR3 sequence (DNA): TGTGCCATCAGTGGGGACAGGGGGCGAGATGAGCAGTTCTTC. This codes for CAISGDRGRDEQFF.

This clonotype has at least ten counts. CDR3 protein: CASSSDSPTAAFF. CDR3 sequence (DNA): TGTGCCAGCAGCTCAGATTCCCCGACCGCAGCTTTCTTT. The chain carries TRBV7-9 and TRBJ1-1; no definite D call. The V and J ends lost 4 bases and 10 bases respectively, with 16 bases between them. The CDR3 runs 13 residues. Per germline, CDR1 SEHNR and CDR2 FQNEAQ (reference sequence).

The chain links TRBV25-1 to TRBJ2-5; 7 bases match TRBD1. This CDR3 is built from 14 residues. The V gene's germline CDR1 is MGHDK and CDR2 SYGVNS. J was trimmed by 4 bases and V by 1 base; bases with no gene match: 3. The CDR3 sequence: CASSELNRGETQYF. The CDR3 region has the DNA TGTGCCAGCAGTGAATTGAACAGGGGAGAGACCCAGTACTTC.

There are many counts of this clonotype. The chain combines TRBV12-5 with TRBJ2-1, with 13 bases lining up with TRBD2. Germline V gives CDR1 LGHNT, CDR2 FRNRAP. The CDR3 runs 19 residues. J gave up 8 bases and V 4 bases, and 17 bases lay outside the gene matches. CDR3 DNA sequence: TGTGCTAGTGGTTCCGGACTAGCGGGAGCAGGTCGATTTCTTGATGAGCAGTTCTTC. Translating gives CASGSGLAGAGRFLDEQFF.

This clonotype was counted ten times or more. The gene calls are TRBV6-4 and TRBJ2-3; D possibly uses TRBD1 or TRBD2 (6 bases each). Germline CDR1 reads MRHNA; CDR2 reads SNTAGT. The CDR3 contains 15 residues. V dropped 5 bases and J dropped 6 bases, with 18 bases sitting between them. CDR3 nucleotides: TGTGCCAGCAGTCCAGAGACAGGCGGAGGGGATACGCAGTATTTT. This gives the protein CASSPETGGGDTQYF.

This clonotype has ten or more counts. The CDR3 DNA follows: TGCAGTGCTCAAATGACAGGGGCGGTCAATGAGCAGTTCTTC. Its translation: CSAQMTGAVNEQFF. The J gene is TRBJ2-1, the V gene TRBV20-1; 8 bases line up with TRBD1. Germline V gene lookup returns CDR1 DFQATT and CDR2 SNEGSKA (reference sequence). The CDR3 spans 14 residues. Germline trimming cut 5 bases from V and 6 bases from J; bases unmatched to any gene: 9.

This clonotype was counted ten times or more. The chain carries TRBV4-1 and TRBJ2-7; D ambiguous. CDR1 and CDR2 from the germline V gene are MGHRA and YSYEKL. The CDR3 loop spans 15 amino acids. Trimming pared 1 base from V and 1 base from J, leaving 11 bases between. Here the CDR3 DNA reads TGCGCCAGCAGCCAAGGGGTCAGCCAATCCTACGAGCAGTACTTC. Translating gives CASSQGVSQSYEQYF.

With regard to this clonotype: This sequence may be a read error, since a much larger clone differs from it by one base. The chain couples TRBV7-2 to TRBJ2-3; TRBD2 agrees at 10 bases. Germline V gene lookup returns CDR1 SGHTA and CDR2 FQGNSA. There are 16 residues in the CDR3. The CDR3 DNA is TGTGCCAGCAGCTTTAGAGGGACTAGCGTCACAGATTCGCAGTATTTT. It encodes CASSFRGTSVTDSQYF.

In its sample, this clonotype was seen many times. This chain connects TRBV5-5 to TRBJ2-3; D is possibly TRBD1 (5 bases). Germline assignment: CDR1 SGHKS and CDR2 YYEKEE (reference sequence). The CDR3 length is 14 residues. V lost 1 base and J 2 bases, leaving 8 bases between the germline ends. The CDR3 sequence: CASSLRQITDTQYF. Written as DNA, the CDR3 is TGTGCCAGCAGCTTGCGACAGATCACAGATACGCAGTATTTT.

This clonotype is labeled as medium-sized. V usage is TRBV29-1 and J usage is TRBJ2-7; 8 nucleotides line up with TRBD1. The trim removed 2 bases at V and 7 bases at J, leaving 10 bases unmatched. Germline lookup yields CDR1 SQVTM and CDR2 ANQGSEA. CDR3 length equals 14 residues. In DNA form, the CDR3 reads TGCAGCGTTGAATCGGACAGGGCTTCGGAGGAGCAGTACTTC. Its translation is CSVESDRASEEQYF.